Following are 20 T cell receptor beta chains from one sample sequenced in a study of post-analysis software for immune sequencing data. The study, taken as a whole, reports: The five TRBV segments detected at higher frequency in patients than in controls included TRBV5-6, TRBV5-1 and TRBV20-1.

The antigens these receptors bind are not known. Carried by the TCR beta cDNA libraries were unique molecular identifiers. TCRdb ran MiXCR on the PCR reads and lists one entry per CDR3 protein. This table has just over 250,000 distinct CDR3 sequences, about 40% appearing once. Material for sequencing was blood. Receptors were obtained from a girl between 10 and 17 years old with multiple sclerosis.

About this clonotype itself: A read error may explain this, as a much larger clone is one base away. V usage is TRBV5-1 and J usage is TRBJ1-6, with TRBD1 matching 7 bases. Germline values: CDR1 SGHRS, CDR2 YFSETQ. Trimming cost V 0 bases and J 7 bases; bases outside gene matches: 7. The CDR3 runs 16 residues. The CDR3 nucleotides are TGCGCCAGCAGCTTGGCCACGGACAGGTCAAATTCACCCCTCCACTTT. As protein: CASSLATDRSNSPLHF.

This clonotype has a count of ten or more. The chain recombines TRBV12-3 or TRBV12-4 with TRBJ2-4; a weak D match, TRBD2 (5 bases). Trimming shortened V by 5 bases and J by 6 bases, and 14 bases separated the two germline ends. The length of the CDR3 is 14 residues. The CDR3 region is CASSPLGRGNIQYF. In DNA form, the CDR3 reads TGTGCCAGCAGTCCGTTGGGGAGAGGAAACATTCAGTACTTC.

This clonotype has a count of ten or more. The rearrangement links TRBV28 to TRBJ2-6, with D tentatively TRBD2 (7 bases). Per the germline V gene, CDR1 is MDHEN and CDR2 is SYDVKM. V was trimmed by 7 bases and J by 2 bases, leaving 12 bases between them. CDR3 size: 15 residues. Here the CDR3 reads CASKGGGPGANVLTF. The CDR3 DNA reads TGTGCCAGCAAGGGGGGGGGGCCTGGGGCCAACGTCCTGACTTTC.

This clonotype was seen ten or more times. The J gene is TRBJ1-2, the V gene TRBV5-5; TRBD1 agrees at 7 bases. Looked up from germline, CDR1 is SGHKS and CDR2 is YYEKEE (reference sequence). This CDR3 has 17 residues. The V gene end was trimmed by 1 base and the J gene end by 0 bases; junction bases not matched to a gene: 9. This chain's CDR3 is CASSLTRGTASNYGYTF. The CDR3 DNA follows: TGTGCCAGCAGCTTGACGCGAGGGACAGCATCTAACTATGGCTACACCTTC.

This clonotype came up once. The chain combines TRBV4-3 with TRBJ2-1, with D possibly matching TRBD2 (5 bases). Germline loops: CDR1 LGHNA, CDR2 YSLEER. The CDR3 length is 14 residues. The V end was cut by 3 bases, the J end by 9 bases, with 15 bases between. The DNA of the CDR3 is TGCGCCAGCAGCCAGAGGGAACTACGGGGTGAGCAGTTCTTC. As protein: CASSQRELRGEQFF.

This clonotype was recorded at least ten times. This chain connects TRBV20-1 to TRBJ1-1; maybe TRBD1 (5 bases). Trimming pared 2 bases from V and 1 base from J, leaving 11 bases between. Germline V gene sequence: CDR1 DFQATT, CDR2 SNEGSKA (reference sequence). The CDR3 is 14 residues long. The DNA for the CDR3 is TGCAGTGCTAGATCAGGGACCTCGAACACTGAAGCTTTCTTT. Protein product: CSARSGTSNTEAFF.

The chain carries TRBV6-5 and TRBJ2-1; tentatively, D is TRBD2 (5 bases). Germline CDR1 is MNHEY and CDR2 is SVGAGI. The CDR3 is made up of 13 amino acids. Trimming removed 5 bases from V and 7 bases from J, with 12 bases in between. CDR3 sequence reads: CASSRLGENEQFF. CDR3 DNA sequence: TGTGCCAGCAGTCGCCTCGGGGAAAATGAGCAGTTCTTC.

This clonotype came up a few times. This may be a read error: a much more frequent sequence differs by one nucleotide. CDR3 amino acids: CASRETGGLVGEQYF. The CDR3 coding sequence is TGTGCCAGCAGGGAAACCGGTGGTCTAGTGGGGGAGCAGTACTTC. The chain couples TRBV6-6 to TRBJ2-5; the D call may be TRBD1 or TRBD2 (5 bases each). This CDR3 contains 15 residues. V lost 6 bases, J lost 11 bases, and 25 bases lay in between. In germline, CDR1 is MNHNY, CDR2 SVGAGI (reference sequence).

The J gene is TRBJ1-5, the V gene TRBV27; no definite D call. Per germline, CDR1 MNHEY and CDR2 SMNVEV (reference sequence). With 4 bases removed from V and 5 bases from J, the gap between germline ends came to 18 bases. CDR3 length: 16 amino acids. The chain's CDR3 is CASSCGRNNFHQPQHF. The DNA for the CDR3 is TGTGCCAGCAGTTGTGGGAGGAACAATTTTCATCAGCCCCAGCATTTT.

This clonotype occurred many times. The chain has TRBV14 and TRBJ1-4; D gene uncertain. The CDR3 sequence is 15 residues long. From germline, CDR1 is SGHDN and CDR2 FVKESK. Deletions cut 2 bases from V and 5 bases from J, with 12 bases between. The chain's CDR3 is CASSQLGYSNEKLFF. The CDR3, as DNA: TGTGCCAGCAGCCAACTGGGCTATTCGAATGAAAAACTGTTTTTT.

The chain has TRBV5-6 and TRBJ2-2; 9 bases are a match to TRBD2. The CDR3 sequence is 18 residues long. Trimming at V came to 1 base and at J to 4 bases, leaving 11 bases not matched to a gene. Germline V gives CDR1 SGHDT, CDR2 YYEEEE. CDR3 DNA sequence: TGTGCCAGCAGCTTGACCGCTAGCGGGGAGATCTCCACCGGGGAGCTGTTTTTT. Translating it yields CASSLTASGEISTGELFF.

The rearrangement uses TRBV29-1 and TRBJ1-1, with 7 bases matching TRBD1. Losses at the gene ends were 1 base for V and 5 bases for J; bases not matched to a gene: 7. There are 14 residues in the CDR3. Looked up from germline, CDR1 is SQVTM and CDR2 is ANQGSEA. The CDR3 spells CSVEGRQGATEAFF. CDR3 in DNA: TGCAGCGTTGAAGGGCGACAGGGAGCGACTGAAGCTTTCTTT. The full variable domain, rest sourced from reference TRBV29-1 and TRBJ1-1, is SAVISQKPSRDICQRGTSLTIQCQVDSQVTMMFWYRQQPGQSLTLIATANQGSEATYESGFVIDKFPISRPNLTFSTLTVSNMSPEDSSIYLCSVEGRQGATEAFFGQGTRLTVV.

In this sample, this clonotype turned up many times. The V call is TRBV20-1, the J call TRBJ1-2, with D hard to call. Germline V lookup: CDR1 DFQATT, CDR2 SNEGSKA (reference sequence). The CDR3 runs 14 residues. Trimming took 3 bases from V and 5 from J, leaving 16 bases between them. CDR3 loop: CSARSQSRDYGYTF. The CDR3 DNA reads as TGCAGTGCTAGGTCGCAATCTCGGGATTATGGCTACACCTTC.

This clonotype was recorded many times. The chain has TRBV20-1 and TRBJ2-1; a possible D gene is TRBD1 (5 bases). CDR1 DFQATT and CDR2 SNEGSKA come from the germline V gene (reference sequence). Between the trimmed V and J ends, which lost 0 bases and 6 bases, there was a span of 12 bases. The CDR3 loop spans 14 amino acids. The CDR3 protein is CSARDFDSFNEQFF. DNA of the CDR3: TGCAGTGCTAGAGATTTTGACAGTTTCAATGAGCAGTTCTTC.

This clonotype was observed many times. This sequence joins TRBV20-1 and TRBJ2-3, with 12 bases matching TRBD2. Germline V gene lookup returns CDR1 DFQATT and CDR2 SNEGSKA (reference sequence). The V and J ends lost 6 bases and 3 bases, in that order; junction bases with no gene match: 4. The CDR3 sequence is 14 residues long. The CDR3: CSALAGGPTDTQYF. The CDR3 nucleotides read TGCAGTGCCCTAGCGGGAGGGCCGACAGATACGCAGTATTTT.

For this clonotype: Possible read error: a much larger clone is one base away. The V and J genes are TRBV5-1 and TRBJ2-7; 8 positions match TRBD2. Germline assignment: CDR1 SGHRS and CDR2 YFSETQ. The CDR3 is 16 amino acids. V lost 3 bases and J lost 7; bases outside the gene matches: 15. The chain's CDR3 is CASSSGGGGPRNEQYF. CDR3 nucleotide sequence: TGCGCCAGCAGCTCCGGGGGGGGAGGGCCGAGGAATGAGCAGTACTTC.

This clonotype was detected many times. This chain links TRBV6-5 with TRBJ1-6; TRBD1 matches 8 bases. Germline lookup yields CDR1 MNHEY and CDR2 SVGAGI. The CDR3 covers 22 residues. The V gene end was trimmed by 2 bases and the J gene end by 6 bases; junction bases not matched to a gene: 24. CDR3 sequence reads: CASSYRPGGGQDPLITNSPLHF. CDR3 nucleotides: TGTGCCAGCAGTTACCGCCCAGGGGGCGGACAAGACCCCTTAATCACTAATTCACCCCTCCACTTT.

The sample holds a few counts of this clonotype. The rearrangement uses TRBV3-1 and TRBJ1-1; 7 positions match TRBD1. Germline V CDR1 and CDR2: LGHDT, YNNKEL (reference sequence). V dropped 3 bases and J dropped 4; count of bases not matched to a gene: 11. This CDR3 contains 16 residues. This CDR3 reads CASSHQTGTAFTEAFF. The CDR3 bases are TGTGCCAGCAGCCACCAGACAGGGACGGCTTTCACTGAAGCTTTCTTT.

V gene TRBV5-1 combines with J gene TRBJ2-1, with unresolved D. Germline V lookup: CDR1 SGHRS, CDR2 YFSETQ. The V end lost 0 bases, the J end lost 7 bases, and 8 bases lay between the germline ends. The CDR3 is 13 amino acids. For the CDR3, the DNA is TGCGCCAGCAGCTTGGACCCCGGGAATGAGCAGTTCTTC. Its translation is CASSLDPGNEQFF.

This clonotype was found many times. The V call is TRBV3-1, the J call TRBJ2-1; 7 positions match TRBD2. J gave up 7 bases and V 6 bases, and 15 bases lay outside the gene matches. The CDR3 extends over 16 amino acids. Looked up from germline, CDR1 is LGHDT and CDR2 is YNNKEL (reference sequence). The CDR3 DNA is TGTGCCAGCAGTCCCCGAGGGGCGGGAGTAGCAAATGAGCAGTTCTTC. Translated, it gives CASSPRGAGVANEQFF.